These 21 T cell receptor beta chains were all obtained from the same sample, sequenced in a study of CD8 T cells in ankylosing spondylitis. TCRdb fed the 5' RACE reads into MiXCR, producing one record per CDR3 protein. The sample has under 250,000 distinct CDR3 sequences; 10% to 13% are singletons. The sequenced material came from blood, either unsorted or a sorted T cell fraction (not recorded which). Receptors originate from a male donor with ankylosing spondylitis or in good health (not recorded which).

This clonotype was seen ten or more times. The CDR3 loop reads CASRGQGGSNTGELFF. In nucleotides, the CDR3 is TGCGCCAGCCGAGGACAGGGAGGCTCGAACACCGGGGAGCTGTTTTTT. The chain recombines TRBV10-2 with TRBJ2-2; 8 positions agree with TRBD1. CDR1 WSHSY and CDR2 SAAADI come from the germline V gene. Losses at the gene ends were 8 bases for V and 0 bases for J; bases not matched to a gene: 8. CDR3 size: 16 residues.

This clonotype showed up many times. This chain connects TRBV20-1 to TRBJ2-1, with 9 bases that match TRBD2. This CDR3 is built from 12 residues. Trimming at V came to 6 bases and at J to 8 bases, leaving 5 bases not matched to a gene. From germline, CDR1 is DFQATT and CDR2 SNEGSKA (reference sequence). The CDR3 region is CSAGGLAYEQFF. The CDR3 region has the DNA TGCAGTGCCGGCGGACTAGCGTATGAGCAGTTCTTC.

This clonotype has ten or more counts. This chain uses TRBV12-3 or TRBV12-4 with TRBJ2-7; weak D call: TRBD2 (6 bases). Between the trimmed V and J ends, which lost 6 bases and 6 bases, there was a span of 21 bases. This CDR3 region has 15 residues. The CDR3 protein is CASRAGTLHSSEQYF. DNA for the CDR3: TGTGCCAGCAGGGCAGGGACTCTCCACTCGTCCGAGCAGTACTTC.

This clonotype showed up many times. The rearrangement links TRBV5-6 to TRBJ2-1; no clear D gene. Germline V gene sequence: CDR1 SGHDT, CDR2 YYEEEE. V was cut by 5 bases and J by 7 bases, with 7 bases left in between. The CDR3 has 11 residues. CDR3 residues: CASRFRNEQFF. CDR3 nucleotides: TGTGCCAGCAGATTCCGGAATGAGCAGTTCTTC.

To note about this clonotype: A much larger clonotype is one base distant, so this may be a read error. J is TRBJ2-5 and V is TRBV19; D may be TRBD1 (5 bases). CDR3 size: 14 residues. With 3 bases removed from V and 1 base from J, the gap between germline ends came to 9 bases. CDR1 is LNHDA, CDR2 SQIVND, per germline (reference sequence). CDR3 in DNA: TGTGCCAGTAGTATCGCAGGGTCCCAAGAGACCCAGTACTTC. Translation gives CASSIAGSQETQYF.

This clonotype was counted ten times or more. The chain uses TRBV27 and TRBJ1-5; D unresolved. V was shortened by 7 bases and J by 7 bases, with 23 bases between the two germline ends. CDR1 and CDR2 (germline): MNHEY, SMNVEV (reference sequence). The CDR3 consists of 16 residues. The CDR3 DNA sequence: TGTGCCAGCAACATAAGGCCGGCGGCAGGTGGCCAGCCCCAGCATTTT. This translates into CASNIRPAAGGQPQHF.

This clonotype was seen many times. This sequence joins TRBV10-3 and TRBJ1-1; D is perhaps TRBD1 (5 bases). Germline lookup yields CDR1 ENHRY and CDR2 SYGVKD. V lost 6 bases to trimming and J lost 3 bases, with 8 bases between them. The CDR3 covers 12 residues. The CDR3 spells CAISGGDTEAFF. The CDR3 DNA reads as TGTGCCATCAGCGGAGGGGACACTGAAGCTTTCTTT.

The chain has TRBV19 and TRBJ1-5; no clear D. The V gene lost 0 bases and the J gene lost 9 bases, with 12 bases spanning the gap. This CDR3 contains 14 residues. Germline assignment: CDR1 LNHDA and CDR2 SQIVND (reference sequence). CDR3 sequence (DNA): TGTGCCAGTAGTATAGATCCGTTACTGCCGCCCCAGCATTTT. Translated, it gives CASSIDPLLPPQHF.

In this sample, this clonotype turned up many times. V gene TRBV7-2 combines with J gene TRBJ1-6, with unresolved D. V lost 1 base and J lost 10, with 14 bases in between. The germline V gene encodes CDR1 SGHTA and CDR2 FQGNSA. The CDR3 loop spans 15 amino acids. The CDR3 loop reads CASSLVGVVGSPLHF. In DNA, the CDR3 is TGTGCCAGCAGCTTAGTAGGAGTGGTAGGGTCACCCCTCCACTTT. The complete variable domain, with remaining parts taken from reference TRBV7-2 and TRBJ1-6, reads GAGVSQSPSNKVTEKGKDVELRCDPISGHTALYWYRQSLGQGLEFLIYFQGNSAPDKSGLPSDRFSAERTGGSVSTLTIQRTQQEDSAVYLCASSLVGVVGSPLHFGNGTRLTVT.

This rearrangement joins TRBV6-2 or TRBV6-3 to TRBJ2-3; perhaps TRBD2 as D (6 bases). V lost 6 bases to trimming and J lost 6 bases, with 16 bases between them. The CDR3 has 14 residues. The germline CDR1 and CDR2 sequences are MNHEY and SVGEGT. CDR3 sequence (DNA): TGTGCCAGCAGGGCGGGACTTAGGGAGGATACGCAGTATTTT. Translation gives CASRAGLREDTQYF.

This clonotype was seen many times. The rearrangement joins TRBV20-1 to TRBJ1-1; D remains ambiguous. Trimming stripped 6 bases from V and 1 base from J, with 9 bases between. The CDR3 spans 12 residues. Germline V CDR1 and CDR2: DFQATT, SNEGSKA (reference sequence). The CDR3 sequence is CSAPDGNTEAFF. For the CDR3, the DNA is TGCAGTGCCCCGGACGGGAACACTGAAGCTTTCTTT.

This clonotype was seen ten or more times. The rearrangement uses TRBV29-1 and TRBJ2-3, with 7 bases matching TRBD1. The length of the CDR3 is 16 residues. The V gene end was trimmed by 6 bases and the J gene end by 6 bases; junction bases not matched to a gene: 18. Per germline, CDR1 SQVTM and CDR2 ANQGSEA. This CDR3 is CSVGKTGIHPWDTQYF. The CDR3 nucleotides read TGCAGCGTGGGAAAGACAGGGATCCATCCGTGGGATACGCAGTATTTT.

This clonotype was detected many times. The chain recombines TRBV5-1 with TRBJ2-1; 8 bases line up with TRBD1. Germline-derived CDR1 and CDR2 are SGHRS and YFSETQ. V shed 4 bases and J 8 bases; nucleotides not matched to a gene: 5. This CDR3 spans 13 amino acids. The CDR3 coding sequence is TGCGCCAGCAGCAACCCAGGGGGCGATGAGCAGTTCTTC. Translation gives CASSNPGGDEQFF.

This clonotype was recorded many times. The V gene is TRBV29-1, the J gene TRBJ2-7; TRBD1 might be the D (6 bases). Germline CDR1 SQVTM, CDR2 ANQGSEA. V was cut by 4 bases and J by 7 bases, with 14 bases left in between. The CDR3 runs to 12 residues. Written as DNA, the CDR3 is TGCAGCGTTGCGGGACAACCAATTGAGCAGTACTTC. It translates to CSVAGQPIEQYF.

The rearrangement links TRBV10-3 to TRBJ2-7; perhaps TRBD1 as D (5 bases). The CDR3 totals 14 residues. CDR1 is ENHRY and CDR2 is SYGVKD in the germline V gene. V gave up 4 bases and J gave up 3 bases, with 13 bases separating them. The CDR3 loop reads CAISVDRTYYEQYF. The CDR3 DNA sequence: TGTGCCATCAGTGTTGACAGAACCTACTACGAGCAGTACTTC.

Remarks on this clonotype: A read error may be the cause here, since a much bigger clone is one base away. The chain employs TRBV5-1 and TRBJ2-1; D not certain. V dropped 4 bases and J dropped 5 bases, with 7 bases sitting between them. The length of the CDR3 is 12 residues. CDR1 and CDR2 from the germline V gene are SGHRS and YFSETQ. This CDR3 is CASSPIDNEQFF. In DNA, the CDR3 is TGCGCCAGCAGCCCCATTGACAATGAGCAGTTCTTC.

This chain uses TRBV30 with TRBJ1-1; D not certain. The CDR3 runs to 12 residues. Germline V CDR1 and CDR2: GTSNPN, SVGIG (reference sequence). Deletions cut 3 bases from V and 5 bases from J, with 10 bases between. The CDR3 sequence is CAWRAIKTEAFF. Here the CDR3 DNA reads TGTGCCTGGAGGGCGATCAAGACTGAAGCTTTCTTT.

This clonotype was recorded many times. V gene TRBV10-3 combines with J gene TRBJ1-2; D not resolved. CDR1 and CDR2 from the germline V gene are ENHRY and SYGVKD. V lost 3 bases to trimming and J lost 6 bases, with 14 bases between them. This CDR3 is 14 amino acids long. This CDR3 reads CAISDGRMLDGYTF. CDR3 DNA sequence: TGTGCCATCAGTGATGGACGGATGCTCGATGGCTACACCTTC.

This clonotype was counted at least ten times. V is TRBV29-1 and J is TRBJ2-1, with D perhaps TRBD2 (5 bases). Germline V lookup: CDR1 SQVTM, CDR2 ANQGSEA. The CDR3 loop spans 15 amino acids. V was cut by 1 base and J by 3 bases, with 13 bases left in between. Here the CDR3 reads CSVEGLAPFYNEQFF. The CDR3 region has the DNA TGCAGCGTTGAAGGTCTAGCCCCCTTCTACAATGAGCAGTTCTTC.

In its sample, this clonotype was seen many times. The chain carries TRBV20-1 and TRBJ2-1; D might be TRBD2 (6 bases). The CDR3 loop spans 15 amino acids. The V gene's germline CDR1 is DFQATT and CDR2 SNEGSKA (reference sequence). Deletions cut 3 bases from V and 9 bases from J, with 21 bases between. The CDR3 loop is CSASPSASSASEQFF. The CDR3 region has the DNA TGCAGTGCTAGCCCCAGCGCGTCTAGCGCTAGTGAGCAGTTCTTC.

In this sample, this clonotype turned up many times. DNA for the CDR3: TGCGCCAGCAGCTTGGCCCGACGGACGGAAGAGACCCAGTACTTC. Its translation: CASSLARRTEETQYF. The chain couples TRBV5-1 to TRBJ2-5; D unclear. Trimming shortened V by 0 bases and J by 3 bases, and 12 bases separated the two germline ends. The CDR3 runs to 15 residues. CDR1 is SGHRS and CDR2 is YFSETQ in the germline V gene.